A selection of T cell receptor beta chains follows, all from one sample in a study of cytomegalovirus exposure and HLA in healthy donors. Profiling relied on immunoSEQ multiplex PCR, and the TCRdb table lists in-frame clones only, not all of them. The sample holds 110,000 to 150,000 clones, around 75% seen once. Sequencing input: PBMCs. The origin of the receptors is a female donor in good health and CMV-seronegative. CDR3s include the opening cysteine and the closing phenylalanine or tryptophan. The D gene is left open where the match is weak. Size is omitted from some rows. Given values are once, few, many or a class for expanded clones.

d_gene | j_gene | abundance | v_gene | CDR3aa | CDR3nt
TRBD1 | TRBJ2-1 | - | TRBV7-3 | CASSFMDREYNEQFF | TGTGCCAGCAGCTTCATGGACAGGGAATACAATGAGCAGTTCTTC
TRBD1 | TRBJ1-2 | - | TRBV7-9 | CVTTGEVYGYTF | TGTGTAACGACAGGGGAGGTCTATGGCTACACCTTC
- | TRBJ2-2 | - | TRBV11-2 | CASSVLASGELFF | TGTGCCAGCAGTGTACTAGCATCCGGGGAGCTGTTTTTT
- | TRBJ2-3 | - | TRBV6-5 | CASRQTDTQYF | TGTGCCAGCAGACAAACAGATACGCAGTATTTT
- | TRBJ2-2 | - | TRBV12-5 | CASASVQGRRDSYTGELFF | TGTGCTAGTGCCTCAGTACAGGGGCGGCGGGATAGTTATACCGGGGAGCTGTTTTTT
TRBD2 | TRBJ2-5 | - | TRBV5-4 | CASRWGGQETQYF | TGTGCCAGCAGGTGGGGGGGCCAAGAGACCCAGTACTTC
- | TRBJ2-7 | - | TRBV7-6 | CASSLSGLTGEQYF | TGTGCCAGCAGCTTATCTGGCCTGACGGGGGAGCAGTACTTC
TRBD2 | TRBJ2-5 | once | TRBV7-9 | CASSPGTSGLGQETQYF | TGTGCCAGCAGCCCCGGGACTAGCGGGTTGGGCCAAGAGACCCAGTACTTC
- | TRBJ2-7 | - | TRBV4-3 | CASSATARDIPYFPYEQYF | TGCGCCAGCAGCGCTACCGCCCGGGACATCCCGTACTTCCCCTACGAGCAGTACTTC
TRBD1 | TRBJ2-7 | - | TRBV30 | CAWSRGTGDLGEQYF | TGTGCCTGGAGCCGCGGGACAGGGGATTTAGGCGAGCAGTACTTC
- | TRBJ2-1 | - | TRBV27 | CASTLRRGPNEQFF | TGTGCCAGCACCCTCCGGAGGGGACCCAATGAGCAGTTCTTC
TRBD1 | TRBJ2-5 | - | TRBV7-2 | CASSLDRGRATQYF | TGTGCCAGCAGCCTCGACAGGGGTAGGGCGACCCAGTACTTC
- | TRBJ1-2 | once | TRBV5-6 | CASSPDNPGDYGYTF | TGTGCCAGCAGCCCGGACAACCCAGGTGACTATGGCTACACCTTC
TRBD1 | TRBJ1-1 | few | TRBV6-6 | CASSYGTGRATEAFF | TGTGCCAGCAGTTACGGGACAGGGAGGGCCACTGAAGCTTTCTTT
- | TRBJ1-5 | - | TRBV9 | CASSASGSGNQPQHF | TGTGCCAGCAGCGCCTCGGGTTCGGGCAATCAGCCCCAGCATTTT
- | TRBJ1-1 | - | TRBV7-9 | CASSAGTWAFF | TGTGCCAGCAGCGCCGGGACATGGGCTTTCTTT
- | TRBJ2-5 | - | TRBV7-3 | CASSRQGGTDPQYF | TGTGCCAGCAGCCGCCAGGGGGGTACCGACCCCCAGTACTTC
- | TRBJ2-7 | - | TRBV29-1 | CSASHRDEQYF | TGCAGCGCCTCACACAGGGACGAGCAGTACTTC
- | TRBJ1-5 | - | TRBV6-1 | CASSGVVRVQPQHF | TGTGCCAGCAGTGGTGTAGTCAGGGTGCAGCCCCAGCATTTT
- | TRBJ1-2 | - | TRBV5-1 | CASSLGQWANYGYTF | TGCGCCAGCAGCTTGGGACAGTGGGCTAACTATGGCTACACCTTC
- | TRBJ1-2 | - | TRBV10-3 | CAISESRRVNYGYTF | TGTGCCATCAGTGAGTCGCGCCGGGTGAACTATGGCTACACCTTC
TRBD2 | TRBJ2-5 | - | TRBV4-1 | CASSQDSGGEETQYF | TGCGCCAGCAGCCAAGATTCTGGGGGGGAAGAGACCCAGTACTTC
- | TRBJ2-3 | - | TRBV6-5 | CASSRGAYTDTQYF | TGTGCCAGCAGCCGGGGGGCGTACACAGATACGCAGTATTTT
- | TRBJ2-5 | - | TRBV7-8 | CASSLNSGETQYF | TGTGCCAGCAGCTTAAATAGCGGCGAGACCCAGTACTTC
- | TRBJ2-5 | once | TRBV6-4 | CASSEGVGETQYF | TGTGCCAGCAGTGAAGGGGTAGGAGAGACCCAGTACTTC
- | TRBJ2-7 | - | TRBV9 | CASSPGDSTYEQYF | TGTGCCAGCAGCCCTGGGGACTCAACCTACGAGCAGTACTTC
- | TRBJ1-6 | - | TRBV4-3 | CASSQDYTAAYNSPLHF | TGCGCCAGCAGCCAAGATTACACAGCGGCCTATAATTCACCCCTCCACTTT
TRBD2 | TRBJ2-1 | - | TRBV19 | CASSTRSLAGSSYNEQFF | TGTGCCAGTAGTACCCGTTCGCTAGCGGGTAGCTCCTACAATGAGCAGTTCTTC
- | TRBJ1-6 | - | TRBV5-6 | CASSLREAYSPLHF | TGTGCCAGCAGTCTCCGGGAAGCTTATTCACCCCTCCACTTT
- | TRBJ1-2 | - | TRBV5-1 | CASSLGGAEDGYTF | TGCGCCAGCAGTCTTGGGGGCGCGGAGGATGGCTACACCTTC
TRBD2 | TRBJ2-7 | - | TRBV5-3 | CARSSGTSGSSTYEQYF | TGTGCCAGAAGCTCCGGGACTAGCGGGAGTAGTACATACGAGCAGTACTTC
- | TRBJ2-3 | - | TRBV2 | CATGGGRSTDTQYF | TGTGCCACCGGAGGAGGCCGTAGCACAGATACGCAGTATTTT
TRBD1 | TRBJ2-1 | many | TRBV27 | CASSSSPTGAGDEQFF | TGTGCCAGCAGTTCCAGTCCAACAGGGGCAGGGGATGAGCAGTTCTTC
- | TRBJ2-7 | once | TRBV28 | CASSLGQLSYEQYF | TGTGCCAGCAGTTTGGGACAACTTTCCTACGAGCAGTACTTC
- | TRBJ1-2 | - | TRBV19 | CASSIGADYGYTF | TGTGCCAGTAGTATAGGGGCAGACTATGGCTACACCTTC
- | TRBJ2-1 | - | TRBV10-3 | CAISLFGGGGYNEQFF | TGTGCCATCAGCCTGTTCGGGGGAGGGGGATACAATGAGCAGTTCTTC
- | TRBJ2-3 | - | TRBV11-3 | CASSLGGGLGTDTQYF | TGTGCCAGCAGCTTAGGAGGCGGGCTGGGTACAGATACGCAGTATTTT
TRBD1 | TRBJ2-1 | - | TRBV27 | CASASTGLDEQFF | TGTGCCAGCGCGTCGACAGGGTTGGATGAGCAGTTCTTC
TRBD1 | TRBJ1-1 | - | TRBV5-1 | CASARGHDTEAFF | TGCGCCAGCGCCAGGGGGCACGACACTGAAGCTTTCTTT
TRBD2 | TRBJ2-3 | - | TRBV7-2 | CASSWTSSDTQYF | TGTGCCAGCAGCTGGACTAGCTCAGATACGCAGTATTTT
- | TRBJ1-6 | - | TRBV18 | CASSPLGGESSTLHF | TGTGCCAGCTCACCCCTCGGAGGCGAATCGAGCACCCTCCACTTT
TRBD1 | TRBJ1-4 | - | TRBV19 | CASAGTGREKLFF | TGTGCCAGCGCCGGGACAGGGAGGGAAAAACTGTTTTTT
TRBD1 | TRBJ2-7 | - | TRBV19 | CASTLSGQGAYEQYF | TGTGCCAGTACCCTATCCGGACAGGGGGCTTACGAGCAGTACTTC
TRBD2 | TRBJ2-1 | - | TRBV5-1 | CASSFLAGDNEQFF | TGCGCCAGCAGCTTCCTAGCGGGGGACAATGAGCAGTTCTTC
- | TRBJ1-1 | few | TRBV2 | CASADRKNTEAFF | TGTGCCAGCGCGGACAGAAAGAACACTGAAGCTTTCTTT
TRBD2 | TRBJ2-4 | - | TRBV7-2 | CASSRIPGLAGLLNIQYF | TGTGCCAGCAGCCGCATTCCGGGACTAGCGGGACTTCTGAACATTCAGTACTTC
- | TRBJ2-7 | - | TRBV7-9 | CSSTPPEPGSYEQYF | TGTTCCAGCACCCCTCCCGAGCCCGGCTCCTACGAGCAGTACTTC
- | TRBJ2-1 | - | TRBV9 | CASSVAVQGPLQFF | TGTGCCAGCAGCGTAGCCGTACAGGGCCCACTTCAGTTCTTC
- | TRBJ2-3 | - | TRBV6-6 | CASSWATSTDTQYF | TGTGCCAGCAGTTGGGCAACTAGCACAGATACGCAGTATTTT
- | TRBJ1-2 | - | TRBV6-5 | CASVRAGENGYTF | TGTGCCAGCGTGCGGGCAGGGGAAAATGGCTACACCTTC